This TCR beta chain originates from a study of PD-L1 blockade in urothelial cancer. In the study overall: Chemotherapy regimens numbering 0 to 3 had been given to patients. The analyses of blood took place 3 weeks (second dose) and 6 weeks after treatment start. A median of roughly 130,000 T cells was found in the blood samples.

Time point defined: pretreatment peripheral blood. Data came from immunoSEQ multiplex PCR; TCRdb stores just in-frame clones and leaves some out. This sample yields some 50,000 clones, of which 87% are seen a single time; about 15% belongs to the top ten. There are 15 residues in the CDR3. V was pared by 5 bases and J by 4 bases, with 8 bases of the junction left unmatched. Germline loops: CDR1 LNHDA, CDR2 SQIVND (reference sequence). This TCR derives from a woman aged 60-75 years with urothelial cancer. The sample was PBMCs, taken around atezolizumab (anti-PD-L1) treatment. V usage is TRBV19 and J usage is TRBJ1-1; TRBD1 matches at 9 bases. CDR3 nucleotides: TGTGCCAGTAGTGACTACAGGGGGCGGTTCACTGAAGCTTTCTTT. It yields the protein CASSDYRGRFTEAFF.